Described below is a single TCR beta chain sequence and its context. The source of the sample is a study of cytotoxic CD8 clonotypes in ibrutinib-treated CLL. The V end lost 2 bases, the J end lost 2 bases, and 19 bases lay between the germline ends. The CDR3 runs 17 residues. Germline CDR1 SNHLY, CDR2 FYNNEI. The repertoire was sequenced with immunoSEQ multiplex PCR; TCRdb's copy has only in-frame clones and lacks some. The sample carries roughly 40,000 clones, approximately 71% recorded once. The sample consisted of PBMCs, taken at disease progression, from a patient treated with ibrutinib. The V gene is TRBV2, the J gene TRBJ2-7; D is undetermined. The source of this sequence is a human donor with chronic lymphocytic leukemia. The CDR3 sequence is CASSEPGGFMRPYEQYF. The CDR3 coding sequence is TGTGCCAGCAGTGAACCGGGTGGGTTTATGCGGCCCTACGAGCAGTACTTC. The full variable domain, its missing parts supplied by reference TRBV2 and TRBJ2-7, is EPEVTQTPSHQVTQMGQEVILRCVPISNHLYFYWYRQILGQKVEFLVSFYNNEISEKSEIFDDQFSVERPDGSNFTLKIRSTKLEDSAMYFCASSEPGGFMRPYEQYFGPGTRLTVT.